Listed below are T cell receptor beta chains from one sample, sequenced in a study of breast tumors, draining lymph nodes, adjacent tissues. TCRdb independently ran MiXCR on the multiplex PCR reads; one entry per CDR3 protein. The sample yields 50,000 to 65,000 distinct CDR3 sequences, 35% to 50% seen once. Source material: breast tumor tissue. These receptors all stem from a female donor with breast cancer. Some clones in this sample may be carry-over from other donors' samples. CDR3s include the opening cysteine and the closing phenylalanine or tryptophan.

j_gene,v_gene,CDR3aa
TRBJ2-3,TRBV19,CASSMSASGRTDTQYF
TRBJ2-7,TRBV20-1,CSATSRGTYEQYF
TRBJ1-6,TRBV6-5,CASSPGLRETYNSPLHF
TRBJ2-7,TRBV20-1,CSARDGLAGAYEQYF
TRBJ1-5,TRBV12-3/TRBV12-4,CASSFGQGHQPQHF
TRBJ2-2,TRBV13,CASSSQNTGELFF
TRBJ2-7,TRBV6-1,CASAEAGGFYEQYF
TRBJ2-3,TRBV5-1,CASSLYPYVESTDTQYF
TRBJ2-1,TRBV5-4,CASSPGGINEQFF
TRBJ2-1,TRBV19,CASSSGAGLNEQFF
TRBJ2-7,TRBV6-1,CASSESGPSYEQYF
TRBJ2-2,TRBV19,CASSRAGVDTGELFF
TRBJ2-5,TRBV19,CASSKTGGQPQYF
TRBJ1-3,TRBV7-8,CASRGGSGNTIYF
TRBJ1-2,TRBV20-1,CNARDPGAGQTF
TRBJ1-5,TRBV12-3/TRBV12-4,CASSFGGFNQPQHF
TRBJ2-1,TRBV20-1,CSARDPAGTYREQFF
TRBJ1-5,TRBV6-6,CASSYVGNQPQHF
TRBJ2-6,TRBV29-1,CSVRSGGVGANVLTF
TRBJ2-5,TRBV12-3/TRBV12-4,CASSFGTVETQYF
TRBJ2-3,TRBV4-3,CASSQGLAGSDTQYF
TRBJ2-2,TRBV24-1,CATSAGPHREHRGEVFF
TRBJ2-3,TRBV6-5,CASRLTSSFTDTQYF
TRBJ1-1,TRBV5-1,CASSVGGADTEAFF
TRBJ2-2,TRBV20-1,CSARVLAGDTGELFF
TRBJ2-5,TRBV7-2,CASSLYQETQYF
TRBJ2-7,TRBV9,CASSVAGSGEQYF
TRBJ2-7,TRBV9,CASSVGQGETYEQYF
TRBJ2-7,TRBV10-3,CAISAVAGVRSYEQYF
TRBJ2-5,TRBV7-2,CASSLVVGQETQYF
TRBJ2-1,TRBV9,CASSVATYNEQFF
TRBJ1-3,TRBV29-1,CSVDPGPGNTIYF
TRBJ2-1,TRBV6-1,CASSSVAGGPRDEQFF
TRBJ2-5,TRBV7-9,CASSLGRRTLYQETQYF
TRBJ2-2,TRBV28,CASSPRQGANTGELFF
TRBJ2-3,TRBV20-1,CSASSTDTQYF
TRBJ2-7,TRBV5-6,CASTKIGPARTYEQYF
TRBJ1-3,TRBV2,CASSDLRTASSGNTIYF
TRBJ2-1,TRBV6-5,CASSHLTMGNGEQFF
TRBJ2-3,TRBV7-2,CASSLAGTSGGTDTQYF
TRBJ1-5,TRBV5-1,CASNYLGRNQPQHF
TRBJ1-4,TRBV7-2,CASSLGGRGGRGPRTDEKLFF
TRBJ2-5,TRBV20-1,CSARANPGRQETQYF
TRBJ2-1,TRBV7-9,CASSPRLAGVHSEQFF